This T cell receptor (beta chain) was retrieved from a study of cytomegalovirus exposure and HLA in healthy donors. This CDR3 contains 14 residues. V gave up 0 bases and J gave up 5 bases, with 11 bases separating them. Germline V gives CDR1 GTSNPN, CDR2 SVGIG (reference sequence). Points from the study as a whole: 87-base-pair reads could not separate some V segments, including TRBV6-2 and TRBV6-3. Earlier analysis looked at TCR beta V segments, and most were productive about 87% or about 30% of the time. Per published reports, the classifier diagnosed cytomegalovirus status with high specificity and sensitivity. As immune exposure information, only CMV serostatus was available.

Concerning this clone: Its antigen is unidentified.

This PCR relied on a set of 60 Vbeta primers and 13 Jbeta primers. Using immunoSEQ multiplex PCR, the repertoire was profiled, and TCRdb retains in-frame clones only, with some absent. The table includes about 180,000 clones, 84% detected once. This clonotype originated in a girl under 18 in good health and CMV-seropositive. The genes are TRBV30 and TRBJ2-1, with unresolved D. The material sequenced was PBMCs. The CDR3 bases are TGTGCCTGGAGTGTACAGACGTCCAACAATGAGCAGTTCTTC. This translates into CAWSVQTSNNEQFF.